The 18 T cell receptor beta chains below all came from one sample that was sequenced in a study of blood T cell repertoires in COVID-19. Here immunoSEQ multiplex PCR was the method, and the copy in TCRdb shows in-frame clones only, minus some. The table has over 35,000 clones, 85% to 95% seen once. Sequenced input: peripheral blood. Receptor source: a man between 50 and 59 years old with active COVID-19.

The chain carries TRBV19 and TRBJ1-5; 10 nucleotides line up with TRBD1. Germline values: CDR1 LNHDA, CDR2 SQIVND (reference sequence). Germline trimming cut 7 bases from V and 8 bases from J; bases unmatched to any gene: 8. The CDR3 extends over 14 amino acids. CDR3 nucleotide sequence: TGTGCCAGTACTCTTGGGGACAGGGGAGAGCCCCAGCATTTT. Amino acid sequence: CASTLGDRGEPQHF.

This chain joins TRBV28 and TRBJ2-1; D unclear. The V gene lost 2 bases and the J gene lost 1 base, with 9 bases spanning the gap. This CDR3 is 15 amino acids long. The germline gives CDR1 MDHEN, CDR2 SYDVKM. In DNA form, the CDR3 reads TGTGCCAGCAGTTTAGGTGAGGTTTCCTACAATGAGCAGTTCTTC. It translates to CASSLGEVSYNEQFF.

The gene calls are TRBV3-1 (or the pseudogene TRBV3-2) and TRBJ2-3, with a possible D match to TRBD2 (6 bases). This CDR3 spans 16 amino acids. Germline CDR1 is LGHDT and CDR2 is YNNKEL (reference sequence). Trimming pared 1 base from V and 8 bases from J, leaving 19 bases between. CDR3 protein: CASSQGSSGTGVTQYF. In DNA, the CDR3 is TGTGCCAGCAGCCAAGGTTCCTCCGGGACTGGGGTTACGCAGTATTTT.

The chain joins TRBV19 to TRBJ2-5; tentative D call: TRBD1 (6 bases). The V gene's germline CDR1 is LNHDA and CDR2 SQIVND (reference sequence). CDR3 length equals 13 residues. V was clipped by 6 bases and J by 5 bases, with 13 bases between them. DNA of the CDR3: TGTGCCAGTAGCCAGGGGCGAGAGGAGACCCAGTACTTC. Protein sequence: CASSQGREETQYF.

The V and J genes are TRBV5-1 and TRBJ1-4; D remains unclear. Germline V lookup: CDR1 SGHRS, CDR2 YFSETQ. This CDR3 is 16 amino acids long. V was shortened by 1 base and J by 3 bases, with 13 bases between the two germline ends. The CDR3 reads CASSLLGSAANEKLFF. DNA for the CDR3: TGCGCCAGCAGCTTGTTGGGGAGCGCGGCTAATGAAAAACTGTTTTTT.

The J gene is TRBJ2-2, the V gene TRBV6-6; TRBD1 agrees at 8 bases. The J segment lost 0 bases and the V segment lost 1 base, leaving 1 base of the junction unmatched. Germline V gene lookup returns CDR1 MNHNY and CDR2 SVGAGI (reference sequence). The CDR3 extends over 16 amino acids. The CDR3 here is CASSYWTGPNTGELFF. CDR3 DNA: TGTGCCAGCAGTTACTGGACAGGGCCGAACACCGGGGAGCTGTTTTTT.

This chain's CDR3 is CASSPGQRVNSFTLHF. The CDR3 coding sequence is TGTGCCAGCAGCCCTGGACAGCGAGTCAACTCCTTCACCCTCCACTTT. The chain links TRBV3-1 (or the pseudogene TRBV3-2) to TRBJ1-6; possible D gene TRBD1, 6 bases. V was shortened by 4 bases and J by 14 bases, with 24 bases between the two germline ends. The CDR3 loop spans 16 amino acids. The germline gives CDR1 LGHDT, CDR2 YNNKEL (reference sequence).

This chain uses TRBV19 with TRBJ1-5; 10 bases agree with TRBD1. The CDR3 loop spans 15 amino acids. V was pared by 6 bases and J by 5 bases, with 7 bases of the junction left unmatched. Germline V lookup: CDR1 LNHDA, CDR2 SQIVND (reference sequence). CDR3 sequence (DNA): TGTGCCAGTAGATCCGGGACAGGGGTTTATCAGCCCCAGCATTTT. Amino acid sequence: CASRSGTGVYQPQHF. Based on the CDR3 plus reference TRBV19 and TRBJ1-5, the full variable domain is DGGITQSPKYLFRKEGQNVTLSCEQNLNHDAMYWYRQDPGQGLRLIYYSQIVNDFQKGDIAEGYSVSREKKESFPLTVTSAQKNPTAFYLCASRSGTGVYQPQHFGDGTRLSIL.

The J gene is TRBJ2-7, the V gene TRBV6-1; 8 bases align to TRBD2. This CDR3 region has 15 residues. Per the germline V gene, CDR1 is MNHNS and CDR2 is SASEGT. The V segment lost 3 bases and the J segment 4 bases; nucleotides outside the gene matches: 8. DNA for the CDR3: TGTGCCAGCAGTGACGACGAAGCGGGAGCGTACGAGCAGTACTTC. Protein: CASSDDEAGAYEQYF.

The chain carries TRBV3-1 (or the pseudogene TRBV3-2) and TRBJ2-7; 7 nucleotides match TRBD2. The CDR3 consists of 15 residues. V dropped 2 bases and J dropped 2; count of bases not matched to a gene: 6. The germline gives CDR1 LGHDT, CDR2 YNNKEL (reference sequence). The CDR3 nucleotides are TGTGCCAGCAGCCAAATGGCTAGCGGAACCTACGAGCAGTACTTC. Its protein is CASSQMASGTYEQYF.

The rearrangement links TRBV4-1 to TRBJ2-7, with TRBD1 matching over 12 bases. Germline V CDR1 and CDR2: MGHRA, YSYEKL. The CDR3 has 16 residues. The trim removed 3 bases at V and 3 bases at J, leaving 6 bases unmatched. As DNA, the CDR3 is TGCGCCAGCAGCCATACCCGGGACAGGGGGCTCTACGAGCAGTACTTC. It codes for CASSHTRDRGLYEQYF.

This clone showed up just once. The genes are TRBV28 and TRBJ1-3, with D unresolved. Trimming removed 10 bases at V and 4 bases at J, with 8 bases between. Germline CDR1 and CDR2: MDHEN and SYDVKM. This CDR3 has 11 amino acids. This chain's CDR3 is CATLFGNTIYF. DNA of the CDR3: TGTGCCACCCTTTTCGGAAACACCATATATTTT.

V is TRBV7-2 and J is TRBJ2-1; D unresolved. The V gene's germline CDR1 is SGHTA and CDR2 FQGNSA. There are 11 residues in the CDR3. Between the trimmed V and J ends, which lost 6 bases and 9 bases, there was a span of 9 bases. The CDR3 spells CASSRGGEQFF. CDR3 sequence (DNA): TGTGCCAGCAGTAGAGGTGGTGAGCAGTTCTTC.

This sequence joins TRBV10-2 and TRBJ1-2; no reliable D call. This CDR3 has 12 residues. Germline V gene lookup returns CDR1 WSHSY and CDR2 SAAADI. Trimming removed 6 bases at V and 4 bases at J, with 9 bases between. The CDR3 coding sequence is TGCGCCAGCAGAACCGCGGCCTATGGCTACACCTTC. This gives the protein CASRTAAYGYTF.

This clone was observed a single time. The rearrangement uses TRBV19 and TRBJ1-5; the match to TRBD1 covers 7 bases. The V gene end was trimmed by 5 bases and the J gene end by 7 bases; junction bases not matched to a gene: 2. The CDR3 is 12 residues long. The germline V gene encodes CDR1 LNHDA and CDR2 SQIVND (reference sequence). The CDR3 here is CASSRDRQPQHF. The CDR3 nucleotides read TGTGCCAGTAGTCGGGACAGACAGCCCCAGCATTTT.

The CDR3 spells CASSVLGRGTYEQYF. The DNA of the CDR3 is TGTGCCAGCAGTGTCCTCGGCAGGGGAACCTACGAGCAGTACTTC. V gene TRBV28 combines with J gene TRBJ2-7; maybe TRBD1 (6 bases). Trimming took off 5 bases at V and 2 bases at J, with 16 bases between the two ends. This CDR3 is built from 15 residues. The germline V gene encodes CDR1 MDHEN and CDR2 SYDVKM.

The CDR3 protein is CASSEVAGGNEQFF. In DNA form, the CDR3 reads TGTGCCAGCAGTGAAGTCGCAGGGGGCAATGAGCAGTTCTTC. The chain has TRBV2 and TRBJ2-1, with 7 bases lining up with TRBD1. J lost 6 bases, V lost 1 base, and 3 bases had no gene match. This CDR3 is built from 14 residues. Per the germline V gene, CDR1 is SNHLY and CDR2 is FYNNEI.

CDR3 region: CASSQQGTGAYEQYF. CDR3 DNA: TGTGCCAGCTCACAACAGGGGACAGGGGCCTACGAGCAGTACTTC. The rearrangement joins TRBV18 to TRBJ2-7; TRBD1 matches at 10 bases. Looked up from germline, CDR1 is KGHSH and CDR2 is LQKENI. This CDR3 is built from 15 residues. V shed 4 bases, J shed 2 bases, and the junction held 5 bases outside the gene matches.